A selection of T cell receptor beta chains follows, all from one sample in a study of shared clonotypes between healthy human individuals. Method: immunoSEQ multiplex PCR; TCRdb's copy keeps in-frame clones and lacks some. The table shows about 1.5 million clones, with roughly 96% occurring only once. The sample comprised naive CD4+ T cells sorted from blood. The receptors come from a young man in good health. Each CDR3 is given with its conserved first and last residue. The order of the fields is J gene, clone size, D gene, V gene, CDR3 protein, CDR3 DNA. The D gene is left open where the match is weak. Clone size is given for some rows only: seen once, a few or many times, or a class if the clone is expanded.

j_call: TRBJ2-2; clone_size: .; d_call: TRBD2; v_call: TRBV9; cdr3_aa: CASSVAWLAANTGELFF; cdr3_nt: TGTGCCAGCAGCGTAGCTTGGCTAGCGGCTAACACCGGGGAGCTGTTTTTT
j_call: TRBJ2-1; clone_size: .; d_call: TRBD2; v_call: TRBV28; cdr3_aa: CASSLLAGGQNEQFF; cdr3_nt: TGTGCCAGCAGTTTACTAGCGGGAGGCCAGAATGAGCAGTTCTTC
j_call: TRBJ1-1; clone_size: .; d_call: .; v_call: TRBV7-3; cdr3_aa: CASSLRRNTEAFF; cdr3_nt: TGTGCCAGCAGCTTACGCAGAAACACTGAAGCTTTCTTT
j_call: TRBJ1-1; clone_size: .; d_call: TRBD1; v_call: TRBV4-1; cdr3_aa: CASSPLPMGQAITEAFF; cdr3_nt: TGCGCCAGCAGCCCCCTGCCCATGGGACAGGCAATTACTGAAGCTTTCTTT
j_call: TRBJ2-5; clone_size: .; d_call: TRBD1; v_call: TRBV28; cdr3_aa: CASRKRTGGETQYF; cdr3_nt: TGTGCCAGCAGAAAACGGACAGGTGGGGAGACCCAGTACTTC
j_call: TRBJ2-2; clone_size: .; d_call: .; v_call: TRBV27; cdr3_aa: CASKKLQRDTGELFF; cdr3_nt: TGTGCCAGCAAAAAGCTACAGCGTGACACCGGGGAGCTGTTTTTT
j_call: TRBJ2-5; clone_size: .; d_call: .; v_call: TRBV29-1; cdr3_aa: CSGGRGETQYF; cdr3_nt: TGCAGCGGAGGACGTGGAGAGACCCAGTACTTC
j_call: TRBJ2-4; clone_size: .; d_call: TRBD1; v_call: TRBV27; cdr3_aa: CASTGQGAKNIQYF; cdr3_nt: TGTGCCAGCACCGGACAGGGAGCCAAAAACATTCAGTACTTC
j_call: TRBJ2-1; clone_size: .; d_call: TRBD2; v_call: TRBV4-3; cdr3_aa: CASSQDLGTSGTSYNEQFF; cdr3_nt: TGCGCCAGCAGCCAAGATTTGGGAACTAGCGGGACCTCCTACAATGAGCAGTTCTTC
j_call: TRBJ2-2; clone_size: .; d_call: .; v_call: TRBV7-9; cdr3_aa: CASNPGGPEGTGELFF; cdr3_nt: TGTGCCAGCAATCCTGGGGGCCCCGAGGGGACCGGGGAGCTGTTTTTT
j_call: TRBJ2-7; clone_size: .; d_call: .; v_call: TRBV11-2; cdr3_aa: CASSLNRELYEQYF; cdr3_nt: TGTGCCAGCAGCTTAAACAGGGAACTCTACGAGCAGTACTTC
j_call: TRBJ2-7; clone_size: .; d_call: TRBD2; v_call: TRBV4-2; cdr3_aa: CASSSRGNSGTPYEQYF; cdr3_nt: TGTGCCAGCAGCTCCCGAGGAAATAGCGGGACCCCCTACGAGCAGTACTTC
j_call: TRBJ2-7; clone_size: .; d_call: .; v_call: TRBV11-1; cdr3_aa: CASSIRDTSEQYF; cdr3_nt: TGTGCCAGCAGCATCCGAGACACCAGCGAGCAGTACTTC
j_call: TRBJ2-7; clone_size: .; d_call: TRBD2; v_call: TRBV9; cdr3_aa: CASSPRTSLPLEQYF; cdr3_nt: TGTGCCAGCAGCCCCAGGACTAGCCTCCCCCTCGAGCAGTACTTC
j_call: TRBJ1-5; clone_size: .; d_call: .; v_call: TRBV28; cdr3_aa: CASSLGEEPQPQHF; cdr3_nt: TGTGCCAGCAGTCTGGGAGAGGAGCCTCAGCCCCAGCATTTT
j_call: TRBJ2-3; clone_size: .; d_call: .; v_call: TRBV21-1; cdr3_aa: CAREGVACTQYF; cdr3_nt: TGTGCCAGGGAGGGAGTTGCGTGTACGCAGTATTTT
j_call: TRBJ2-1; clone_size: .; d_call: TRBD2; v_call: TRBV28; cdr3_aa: CASSIITSGRRHEQFF; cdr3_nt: TGTGCCAGCAGTATAATAACTAGCGGGAGACGGCATGAGCAGTTCTTC
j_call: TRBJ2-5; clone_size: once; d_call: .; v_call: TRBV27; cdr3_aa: CASSPNPGFQQETQYF; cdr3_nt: TGTGCCAGCAGCCCTAACCCGGGGTTTCAGCAAGAGACCCAGTACTTC
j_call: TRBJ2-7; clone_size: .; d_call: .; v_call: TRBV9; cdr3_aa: CASSSPGSYEQYF; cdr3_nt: TGTGCCAGCAGCAGCCCGGGTTCCTACGAGCAGTACTTC
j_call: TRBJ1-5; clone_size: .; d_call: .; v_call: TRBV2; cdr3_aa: CASVREVGQPQHF; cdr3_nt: TGTGCCAGCGTACGGGAGGTTGGACAGCCCCAGCATTTT
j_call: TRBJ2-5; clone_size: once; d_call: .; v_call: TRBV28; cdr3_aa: CASSLYGSLGRTQYF; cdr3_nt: TGTGCCAGCAGTTTATATGGCTCTCTCGGAAGGACCCAGTACTTC
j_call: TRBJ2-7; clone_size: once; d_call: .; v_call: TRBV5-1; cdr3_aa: CASSEGQAWSYEQYF; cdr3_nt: TGCGCCAGCAGCGAGGGCCAAGCTTGGTCGTACGAGCAGTACTTC
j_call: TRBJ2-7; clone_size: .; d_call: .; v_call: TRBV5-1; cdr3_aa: CASSRTARGSYEQYF; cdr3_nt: TGCGCCAGCAGCAGGACGGCGAGGGGGTCCTACGAGCAGTACTTC
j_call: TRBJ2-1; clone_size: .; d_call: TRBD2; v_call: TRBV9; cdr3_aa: CASSHVAGKGVNEQFF; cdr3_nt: TGTGCCAGCAGCCATGTAGCGGGGAAGGGCGTCAATGAGCAGTTCTTC
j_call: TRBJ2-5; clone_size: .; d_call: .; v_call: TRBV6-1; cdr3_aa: CASSVHLGGAAQETQYF; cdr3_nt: TGTGCCAGCAGTGTCCACCTAGGGGGGGCCGCCCAAGAGACCCAGTACTTC
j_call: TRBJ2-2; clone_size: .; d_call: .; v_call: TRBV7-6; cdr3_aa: CASRPSVRSGELFF; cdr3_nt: TGTGCCAGCAGGCCCTCTGTTCGTAGCGGGGAGCTGTTTTTT
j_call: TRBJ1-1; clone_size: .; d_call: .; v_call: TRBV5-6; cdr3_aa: CASTLTGRFTEAFF; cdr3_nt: TGTGCCAGCACCCTCACAGGGAGATTCACTGAAGCTTTCTTT
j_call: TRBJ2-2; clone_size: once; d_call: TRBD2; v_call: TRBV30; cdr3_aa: CAWSVYGGRPSAGELFF; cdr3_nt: TGTGCCTGGAGTGTATACGGCGGGAGACCATCCGCCGGGGAGCTGTTTTTT
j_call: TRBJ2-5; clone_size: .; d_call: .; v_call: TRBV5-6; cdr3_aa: CASSHRGGETQYF; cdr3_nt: TGTGCCAGCAGTCACAGGGGGGGAGAGACCCAGTACTTC
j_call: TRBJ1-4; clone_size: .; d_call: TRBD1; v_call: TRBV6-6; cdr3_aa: CASSYGQGLNEKLFF; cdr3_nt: TGTGCCAGCAGTTACGGACAGGGACTAAATGAAAAACTGTTTTTT
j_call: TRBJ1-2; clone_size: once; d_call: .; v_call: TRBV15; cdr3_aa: CATSRNTVDGYTF; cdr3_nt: TGTGCCACCAGCAGGAATACAGTAGATGGCTACACCTTC
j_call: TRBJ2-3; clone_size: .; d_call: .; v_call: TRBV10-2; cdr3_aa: CASSDEDATSTDTQYF; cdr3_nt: TGCGCCAGCAGTGACGAGGACGCCACTAGCACAGATACGCAGTATTTT
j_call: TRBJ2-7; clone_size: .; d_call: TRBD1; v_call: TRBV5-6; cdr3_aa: CASSPTGGAADTSYEQYF; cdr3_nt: TGTGCCAGCAGCCCGACAGGGGGCGCGGCGGATACCTCCTACGAGCAGTACTTC
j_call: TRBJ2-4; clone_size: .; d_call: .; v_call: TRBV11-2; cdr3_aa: CASSPVMESLRTIQYF; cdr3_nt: TGTGCCAGCAGCCCAGTCATGGAGTCCCTCAGGACCATTCAGTACTTC
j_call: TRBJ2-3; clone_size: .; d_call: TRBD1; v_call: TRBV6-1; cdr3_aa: CASSTRQGAGDTQYF; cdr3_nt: TGTGCCAGCAGTACCCGACAGGGGGCTGGAGATACGCAGTATTTT
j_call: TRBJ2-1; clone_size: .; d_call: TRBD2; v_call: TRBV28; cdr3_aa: CASSLRGLAGGSSYNEQFF; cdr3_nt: TGTGCCAGCAGTTTAAGGGGACTAGCGGGAGGGAGCTCCTACAATGAGCAGTTCTTC
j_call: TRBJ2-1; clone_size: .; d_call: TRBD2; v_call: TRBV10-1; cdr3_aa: CASTFFLAGVYNEQFF; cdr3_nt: TGCGCCAGCACCTTTTTTCTAGCGGGAGTCTACAATGAGCAGTTCTTC
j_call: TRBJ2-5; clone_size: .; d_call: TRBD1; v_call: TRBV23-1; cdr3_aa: CASSQGRGRPLNPLETQYF; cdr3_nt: TGCGCCAGCAGTCAAGGTAGGGGGCGGCCTCTTAACCCTTTAGAGACCCAGTACTTC
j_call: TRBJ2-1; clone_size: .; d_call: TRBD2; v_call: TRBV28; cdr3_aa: CASSLYLTSGRYNEQFF; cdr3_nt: TGTGCCAGCAGTTTGTACCTGACTAGCGGGAGGTACAATGAGCAGTTCTTC
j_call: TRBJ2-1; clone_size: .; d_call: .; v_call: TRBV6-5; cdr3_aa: CASDWSSYNEQFF; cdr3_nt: TGTGCCAGCGACTGGAGCTCCTACAATGAGCAGTTCTTC
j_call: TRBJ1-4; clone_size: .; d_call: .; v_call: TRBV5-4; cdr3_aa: CASSDGQTRTNEKLFF; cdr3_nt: TGTGCCAGCAGCGACGGACAGACACGAACTAATGAAAAACTGTTTTTT
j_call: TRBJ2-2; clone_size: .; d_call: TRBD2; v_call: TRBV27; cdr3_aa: CASSLYSLADNTGELFF; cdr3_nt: TGTGCCAGCAGTTTATATTCACTAGCGGACAACACCGGGGAGCTGTTTTTT
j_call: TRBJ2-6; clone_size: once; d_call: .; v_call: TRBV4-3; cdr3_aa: CASSPGHLANVLTF; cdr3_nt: TGCGCCAGCAGTCCGGGACATCTTGCCAACGTCCTGACTTTC
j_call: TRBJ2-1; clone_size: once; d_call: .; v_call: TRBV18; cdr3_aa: CASSPNKYNEQFF; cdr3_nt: TGTGCCAGCTCACCGAACAAATACAATGAGCAGTTCTTC
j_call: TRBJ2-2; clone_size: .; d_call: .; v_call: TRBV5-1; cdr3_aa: CASSTQVRGTGELFF; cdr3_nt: TGCGCCAGCAGCACCCAGGTCAGGGGCACCGGGGAGCTGTTTTTT
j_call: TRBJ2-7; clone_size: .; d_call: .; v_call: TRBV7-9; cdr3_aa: CASSRGYEQYF; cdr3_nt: TGTGCCAGCAGCCGTGGATACGAGCAGTACTTC
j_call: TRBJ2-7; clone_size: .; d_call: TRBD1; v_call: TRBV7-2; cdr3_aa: CASSFVAGGWEQYF; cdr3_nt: TGTGCCAGCAGCTTTGTGGCAGGGGGTTGGGAGCAGTACTTC